These 26 T cell receptor beta chains were all obtained from the same sample, sequenced in a study of T cell changes during pregnancy in multiple sclerosis (dated by TCRdb to between 2018 and 2021). Receptors were amplified or captured by the immunoSEQ multiplex PCR assay. Not all clones reach the TCRdb copy of this immuneACCESS table, which keeps in-frame sequences only. Checked studies attribute under half of the gap to unresolved V genes and leave the rest unexplained. Recorded for this sample are 20,000 to 25,000 clones; approximately 90% of them occurred a single time. 0.63% of the sample is in the top ten clones. Sequenced here: CD4+ T cells from peripheral blood mononuclear cells, sampled after pregnancy. The receptor source for this set is a female donor in good health, enrolled as a control in a pregnancy study.

This chain links TRBV5-1 with TRBJ2-6; TRBD2 is a possible D gene (5 bases). The germline CDR1 and CDR2 sequences are SGHRS and YFSETQ. V lost 4 bases, J lost 3 bases, and 14 bases lay in between. The CDR3 is made up of 16 amino acids. The chain's CDR3 is CASSHREGFGANVLTF. CDR3 nucleotides: TGCGCCAGCAGCCACCGAGAGGGTTTTGGGGCCAACGTCCTGACTTTC.

This clone occurred once. The V and J genes are TRBV12-5 and TRBJ2-3; D call uncertain. CDR1 and CDR2 from the germline V gene are LGHNT and FRNRAP. Trimming left V 3 bases short and J 0 bases short, with 7 bases between. This CDR3 region has 14 residues. The CDR3 sequence: CASGFLVSTDTQYF. CDR3 nucleotides: TGTGCTAGTGGTTTTCTCGTTAGCACAGATACGCAGTATTTT.

The chain recombines TRBV7-2 with TRBJ2-3; D might be TRBD1 (6 bases). The germline gives CDR1 SGHTA, CDR2 FQGNSA. CDR3 length equals 16 residues. The germline V and J ends were trimmed by 5 bases and 3 bases, with 18 bases remaining between them. This CDR3 is CASSQIQGIGTDTQYF. CDR3 nucleotide sequence: TGTGCCAGCAGCCAAATTCAGGGGATCGGGACAGATACGCAGTATTTT.

The chain employs TRBV7-9 and TRBJ2-2, with TRBD1 as a possible D gene (5 bases). The germline V gene encodes CDR1 SEHNR and CDR2 FQNEAQ (reference sequence). This CDR3 is built from 14 residues. Trimming pared 0 bases from V and 5 bases from J, leaving 7 bases between. CDR3 sequence: CASSLARVTGELFF. In DNA, the CDR3 is TGTGCCAGCAGCTTAGCCAGGGTGACCGGGGAGCTGTTTTTT.

In DNA form, the CDR3 reads TGTGCCAGCAGCCTCCGACAGGTCCGAAGCGAGCAGTACTTC. Encoded protein: CASSLRQVRSEQYF. The chain joins TRBV5-8 to TRBJ2-7; tentative D call: TRBD1 (6 bases). Germline lookup yields CDR1 SGHTS and CDR2 YDEGEE. Deletions cut 4 bases from V and 6 bases from J, with 17 bases between. This CDR3 has 14 residues. Complete variable domain (other parts from reference TRBV5-8 and TRBJ2-7): EAGVTQSPTHLIKTRGQQATLRCSPISGHTSVYWYQQALGLGLQFLLWYDEGEERNRGNFPPRFSGRQFPNYSSELNVNALELEDSALYLCASSLRQVRSEQYFGPGTRLTVT.

The chain combines TRBV7-9 with TRBJ1-4, with 7 bases identical to TRBD1. Losses at the gene ends were 1 base for V and 7 bases for J; bases not matched to a gene: 6. From germline, CDR1 is SEHNR and CDR2 FQNEAQ (reference sequence). The CDR3 contains 15 residues. DNA of the CDR3: TGTGCCAGCAGCTTAGGACAGGGAGAAGGTGAAAAACTGTTTTTT. Its translation: CASSLGQGEGEKLFF.

This chain's CDR3 is CASSLGRTGANTEAFF. DNA for the CDR3: TGTGCCAGCAGCTTGGGGCGTACAGGGGCGAACACTGAAGCTTTCTTT. The chain is built from TRBV5-4 and TRBJ1-1; 7 positions match TRBD1. CDR3 length equals 16 residues. Trimming at V came to 0 bases and at J to 1 base, leaving 6 bases not matched to a gene. Per the germline V gene, CDR1 is SGHNT and CDR2 is YYREEE (reference sequence).

CDR3 sequence (DNA): TGTGCCAGCAAGACAGGCCGAAAGGGCTACACCTTC. As protein: CASKTGRKGYTF. The rearrangement links TRBV6-5 to TRBJ1-2; D possibly corresponds to TRBD1 (6 bases). This CDR3 region has 12 residues. Trimming left V 7 bases short and J 8 bases short, with 14 bases between. Germline-derived CDR1 and CDR2 are MNHEY and SVGAGI.

V is TRBV30 and J is TRBJ2-6; perhaps TRBD1 as D (6 bases). Trimming stripped 6 bases from V and 0 bases from J, with 18 bases between. The CDR3 is 17 residues long. Germline values: CDR1 GTSNPN, CDR2 SVGIG (reference sequence). In nucleotides, the CDR3 is TGTGCCTGTAATCGGGACACTTGGCCCTCTGGGGCCAACGTCCTGACTTTC. Residues: CACNRDTWPSGANVLTF.

V and J are TRBV5-1 and TRBJ1-1, with D unclear. The CDR3 sequence is 14 residues long. In germline, CDR1 is SGHRS, CDR2 YFSETQ. The germline V and J ends were trimmed by 1 base and 0 bases, with 7 bases remaining between them. The DNA for the CDR3 is TGCGCCAGCAGCTTGCAGGTCATGAACACTGAAGCTTTCTTT. Translation gives CASSLQVMNTEAFF.

The chain links TRBV4-1 to TRBJ1-2; TRBD1 matches 9 bases. Germline loops: CDR1 MGHRA, CDR2 YSYEKL. The CDR3 consists of 14 residues. Trimming took 2 bases from V and 7 from J; bases not matched to a gene: 5. This CDR3 reads CASSQPGTGFGYTF. The CDR3 DNA reads as TGCGCCAGCAGCCAACCCGGGACAGGGTTTGGCTACACCTTC.

The chain recombines TRBV6-1 with TRBJ2-2; 10 positions match TRBD1. Germline V gene lookup returns CDR1 MNHNS and CDR2 SASEGT. V shed 2 bases, J shed 7 bases, and the junction held 7 bases outside the gene matches. The CDR3 totals 16 residues. CDR3: CASSEPGQGYGGELFF. The CDR3 DNA reads as TGTGCCAGCAGTGAACCGGGACAGGGGTACGGCGGGGAGCTGTTTTTT.

The chain joins TRBV19 to TRBJ2-2; TRBD1 aligns across 10 bases. The CDR3 consists of 19 residues. After removal of 6 bases from V and 4 bases from J, the junction contained 17 bases not matched to a gene. Germline CDR1 LNHDA, CDR2 SQIVND (reference sequence). The CDR3 region has the DNA TGTGCCAGTAGATCAAGCGGGACAGGGGTAAAAAGGGCCACCGGGGAGCTGTTTTTT. Amino acid sequence: CASRSSGTGVKRATGELFF.

This chain links TRBV28 with TRBJ2-2; 7 positions agree with TRBD1. The ends lost 7 bases at V and 4 bases at J; junction bases unmatched: 9. CDR3 length: 15 amino acids. Germline V gene sequence: CDR1 MDHEN, CDR2 SYDVKM. In DNA form, the CDR3 reads TGTGCCAGCAACTTACAGGGGCCACTCACCGGGGAGCTGTTTTTT. Translation: CASNLQGPLTGELFF.

This chain uses TRBV4-2 with TRBJ2-5; 10 positions match TRBD2. The J call may not be correct, given that the DNA end is closer to TRBJ2-7. This CDR3 has 18 residues. Germline V gene data show CDR1 as LGHNA and CDR2 as YNFKEQ. The CDR3 DNA reads as TGTGCCAGCAGCCAAGAACTAGCGGGATGGGGGGTCGGCTACGAGCAGTACTTC. Translating it yields CASSQELAGWGVGYEQYF.

V and J are TRBV10-3 and TRBJ1-2, with D perhaps TRBD1 (6 bases). Germline assignment: CDR1 ENHRY and CDR2 SYGVKD. The CDR3 has 14 amino acids. V was cut by 6 bases and J by 2 bases, with 13 bases left in between. DNA of the CDR3: TGTGCCATCAGCCTCACCGGGACAAACTATGGCTACACCTTC. This codes for CAISLTGTNYGYTF.

The chain uses TRBV30 and TRBJ1-2; 11 nucleotides line up with TRBD1. Germline CDR1 is GTSNPN and CDR2 is SVGIG (reference sequence). The CDR3 consists of 13 residues. Losses at the gene ends were 5 bases for V and 7 bases for J; bases not matched to a gene: 6. CDR3 coding DNA: TGTGCCTGGGGACAGGGGGCGGTTACTGGCTACACCTTC. Protein sequence: CAWGQGAVTGYTF. Combining the CDR3 with reference TRBV30 and TRBJ1-2 gives the whole variable domain SQTIHQWPATLVQPVGSPLSLECTVEGTSNPNLYWYRQAAGRGLQLLFYSVGIGQISSEVPQNLSASRPQDRQFILSSKKLLLSDSGFYLCAWGQGAVTGYTFGSGTRLTVV.

V usage is TRBV7-2 and J usage is TRBJ2-7; 9 bases are shared with TRBD1. CDR3 size: 15 residues. V gave up 2 bases and J gave up 2 bases; unmatched junction bases: 4. The germline V gene encodes CDR1 SGHTA and CDR2 FQGNSA. DNA for the CDR3: TGTGCCAGCAGCTTATCCTGGGACAGGGCCTACGAGCAGTACTTC. Protein sequence: CASSLSWDRAYEQYF.

This rearrangement joins TRBV5-1 to TRBJ1-2; the match to TRBD1 covers 7 bases. CDR1 and CDR2 (germline): SGHRS, YFSETQ. The trim removed 5 bases at V and 5 bases at J, leaving 6 bases unmatched. The CDR3 has 13 amino acids. CDR3 sequence (DNA): TGCGCCAGCAGTTACGACAGGGCTTATGGCTACACCTTC. This gives the protein CASSYDRAYGYTF.

The V gene is TRBV7-9, the J gene TRBJ2-7, with 7 bases aligning to TRBD1. The trim removed 4 bases at V and 4 bases at J, leaving 10 bases unmatched. CDR1 and CDR2 (germline): SEHNR, FQNEAQ (reference sequence). The CDR3 runs 15 residues. CDR3 nucleotide sequence: TGTGCCAGCAGCTCTACAGGGGTAATAGGATACGAGCAGTACTTC. Its translation: CASSSTGVIGYEQYF.

The rearrangement uses TRBV30 and TRBJ2-7; 7 bases are shared with TRBD1. CDR3 length: 16 residues. CDR1 and CDR2 from the germline V gene are GTSNPN and SVGIG (reference sequence). The trim removed 3 bases at V and 2 bases at J, leaving 13 bases unmatched. CDR3 in DNA: TGTGCCTGGAGCCGATTTTACTCGGGACAGACCTACGAGCAGTACTTC. This gives the protein CAWSRFYSGQTYEQYF. Together with reference TRBV30 and TRBJ2-7, the CDR3 gives the full variable domain: SQTIHQWPATLVQPVGSPLSLECTVEGTSNPNLYWYRQAAGRGLQLLFYSVGIGQISSEVPQNLSASRPQDRQFILSSKKLLLSDSGFYLCAWSRFYSGQTYEQYFGPGTRLTVT.

The chain employs TRBV19 and TRBJ2-2; 10 bases align to TRBD2. The length of the CDR3 is 15 residues. Germline CDR1 LNHDA, CDR2 SQIVND (reference sequence). The V and J ends lost 10 bases and 5 bases, in that order; junction bases with no gene match: 10. Here the CDR3 DNA reads TGTGCCACCCAAAGGGGACTAGCGATAACCGGGGAGCTGTTTTTT. It specifies CATQRGLAITGELFF.

The V call is TRBV7-2, the J call TRBJ2-7, with 16 nucleotides matching TRBD2. With 6 bases clipped from V and 5 bases from J, the junction kept 4 bases outside the gene matches. The CDR3 covers 15 residues. Germline CDR1 and CDR2: SGHTA and FQGNSA. The CDR3 protein is CASRAGTSGRDEQYF. DNA for the CDR3: TGTGCCAGCAGGGCGGGGACTAGCGGGAGGGACGAGCAGTACTTC. Variable domain in full (rest from reference TRBV7-2 and TRBJ2-7): GAGVSQSPSNKVTEKGKDVELRCDPISGHTALYWYRQSLGQGLEFLIYFQGNSAPDKSGLPSDRFSAERTGGSVSTLTIQRTQQEDSAVYLCASRAGTSGRDEQYFGPGTRLTVT.

The chain is built from TRBV7-8 and TRBJ2-3; 7 positions match TRBD1. The CDR3 sequence is 15 residues long. CDR1 and CDR2 from the germline V gene are SGHVS and FQNEAQ. Unmatched junction bases numbered 2, after V lost 1 base and J lost 1 base. For the CDR3, the DNA is TGTGCCAGCAGCTTAGATCAGGGGGGCACAGATACGCAGTATTTT. This codes for CASSLDQGGTDTQYF.

The rearrangement uses TRBV5-3 and TRBJ1-6; D uncertain. TRBV5-3 is labeled an ORF, and its function is uncertain. The CDR3 loop spans 13 amino acids. V was clipped by 10 bases and J by 2 bases, with 10 bases between them. The DNA of the CDR3 is TGTGCCCTAATCTATCCCTATAATTCACCCCTCCACTTT. Translation: CALIYPYNSPLHF.

The chain recombines TRBV19 with TRBJ1-2, with unresolved D. The V end was cut by 8 bases, the J end by 8 bases, with 21 bases between. The CDR3 runs to 14 residues. Germline V gene lookup returns CDR1 LNHDA and CDR2 SQIVND (reference sequence). CDR3 amino acids: CASRKEADHRGYTF. CDR3 nucleotide sequence: TGTGCCAGTCGAAAAGAGGCAGATCACCGGGGCTACACCTTC.